The rows below give T cell receptor beta chains drawn from one sample of a study of T cells in Graves' hyperthyroidism and ophthalmopathy. Each CDR3 protein is one row after TCRdb ran MiXCR on the multiplex PCR reads. The table shows about 180,000 distinct CDR3 sequences, with 15% to 20% occurring only once. The sequenced sample was blood. These receptors all stem from a woman in her forties or fifties with Graves' hyperthyroidism. The CDR3 runs from the conserved cysteine through the conserved F or W. The D gene is left open where the match is weak. Some rows have no size entry. The others give once, few or many, or a class for an expanded clone.

>13|TRBV28|TRBJ2-7|-|-
CASSLTPLHYPYF
TGTGCCAGCAGTTTAACCCCCCTCCACTATCCGTACTTC
>13|TRBV15|TRBJ1-1|-|few
CATSRGSTYGSLF
TGTGCCACCAGCAGAGGATCGACCTATGGGAGTCTCTTT
>13|TRBV29-1|TRBJ2-3|-|many
CSVSVEFTDTQYF
TGCAGCGTTTCGGTGGAGTTCACAGATACGCAGTATTTT
>12|TRBV2|TRBJ2-5|-|-
CASSERGGLEDF
TGTGCCAGCAGTGAACGAGGGGGGTTAGAGGACTTC
>15|TRBV14|TRBJ1-4|-|few
CASSQMVRSNEKLFF
TGTGCCAGCAGCCAAATGGTGCGAAGTAATGAAAAACTGTTTTTT
>14|TRBV19|TRBJ1-5|-|many
CASSLLGAGQPQHF
TGTGCCAGTAGCCTTCTCGGGGCGGGTCAGCCCCAGCATTTT
>14|TRBV7-2|TRBJ1-2|-|many
CASSLDRTNYGYTF
TGTGCCAGCAGCTTAGACCGTACTAACTATGGCTACACCTTC
>15|TRBV20-1|TRBJ2-5|TRBD2|-
CSAPKAGGDQETQYF
TGCAGTGCTCCCAAAGCGGGGGGTGATCAAGAGACCCAGTACTTC
>15|TRBV9|TRBJ2-2|TRBD1|-
CASSPRDRASGELFF
TGTGCCAGCAGCCCACGGGACAGGGCGAGCGGGGAGCTGTTTTTT
>13|TRBV28|TRBJ1-5|-|-
CASRRTSNQPQHF
TGTGCCAGCAGAAGAACGTCCAATCAGCCCCAGCATTTT
>16|TRBV5-5|TRBJ1-1|-|-
CASSRGAGSMNTEAFF
TGTGCCAGCAGCAGGGGGGCAGGGAGCATGAACACTGAAGCTTTCTTT
>15|TRBV9|TRBJ2-2|-|many
CASSVLPSNTGELFF
TGTGCCAGCAGCGTCCTGCCGTCCAACACCGGGGAGCTGTTTTTT
>16|TRBV5-1|TRBJ2-3|TRBD2|many
CASSLVPGLAADTQYF
TGCGCCAGCAGCTTGGTCCCGGGACTAGCGGCAGATACGCAGTATTTT
>16|TRBV25-1|TRBJ2-2|TRBD2|few
CASSDKTSHNTGELFF
TGTGCCAGCAGTGATAAGACTAGCCATAACACCGGGGAGCTGTTTTTT
>15|TRBV9|TRBJ1-1|-|many
CASSVGAGANTEAFF
TGTGCCAGCAGCGTAGGTGCGGGGGCGAACACTGAAGCTTTCTTT
>14|TRBV6-2/TRBV6-3|TRBJ2-1|TRBD2|many
CASSHGGESNEQFF
TGTGCCAGCAGTCACGGGGGGGAGAGCAATGAGCAGTTCTTC
>14|TRBV6-4|TRBJ2-2|-|many
CASSVEGHTGELFF
TGTGCCAGCAGTGTTGAGGGGCACACCGGGGAGCTGTTTTTT
>15|TRBV7-2|TRBJ2-7|TRBD2|many
CASSLGSGGSGEQYF
TGTGCCAGCAGCTTAGGTAGCGGGGGCTCGGGCGAGCAGTACTTC
>17|TRBV7-9|TRBJ2-3|-|-
CASSLAASRGGTDTQYF
TGTGCCAGCAGCTTAGCCGCGAGTCGCGGGGGCACAGATACGCAGTATTTT
>16|TRBV18|TRBJ1-3|-|-
CASSRPGQGSGNTIYF
TGTGCCAGCTCACGCCCAGGCCAGGGCTCTGGAAACACCATATATTTT
>13|TRBV14|TRBJ2-3|-|many
CASSQVSTDTQYF
TGTGCCAGCAGCCAAGTGAGCACAGATACGCAGTATTTT
>13|TRBV7-6|TRBJ2-5|-|-
CASSLEGFWTQYF
TGTGCCAGCAGCTTAGAGGGTTTTTGGACCCAGTACTTC
>12|TRBV3-1|TRBJ1-2|-|many
CASSQVTHGYTF
TGTGCCAGCAGCCAAGTTACCCATGGCTACACCTTC
>19|TRBV20-1|TRBJ2-1|TRBD1|many
CSARDRAPRGPFYYNEQFF
TGCAGTGCTAGAGACCGGGCCCCCAGGGGGCCTTTTTATTACAATGAGCAGTTCTTC
>13|TRBV29-1|TRBJ1-1|-|many
CSVVEPTNTEAFF
TGCAGCGTTGTAGAGCCGACTAACACTGAAGCTTTCTTT
>17|TRBV4-1|TRBJ2-7|-|few
CASSQVILRDRPYEQYF
TGCGCCAGCAGCCAAGTTATATTACGGGACCGCCCTTACGAGCAGTACTTC
>13|TRBV6-2/TRBV6-3|TRBJ2-2|-|many
CASKNGNTGELFF
TGTGCCAGCAAGAATGGGAACACCGGGGAGCTGTTTTTT
>15|TRBV7-9|TRBJ2-3|TRBD2|many
CASRKGASGADTQYF
TGTGCCAGCAGGAAGGGGGCTAGCGGGGCAGATACGCAGTATTTT
>12|TRBV24-1|TRBJ1-2|TRBD1|many
CATSQGARGYTF
TGTGCCACCAGCCAGGGGGCGCGAGGCTACACCTTC
>13|TRBV5-8|TRBJ1-1|-|many
CASSLAVDTEAFF
TGTGCCAGCAGCTTGGCGGTGGACACTGAAGCTTTCTTT
>15|TRBV19|TRBJ2-7|TRBD1|-
CASSPGTGVVYEQYF
TGTGCCAGTAGTCCAGGGACAGGGGTCGTATACGAGCAGTACTTC
>20|TRBV12-3/TRBV12-4|TRBJ2-2|TRBD2|many
CASSLGLAGGPVRRTGELFF
TGTGCCAGCAGTTTGGGACTAGCGGGGGGGCCGGTACGTCGTACCGGGGAGCTGTTTTTT
>11|TRBV12-3/TRBV12-4|TRBJ2-4|-|-
CASSHGSIQYF
TGTGCCAGCAGTCACGGGAGCATTCAGTACTTC
>14|TRBV6-1|TRBJ1-4|-|many
CASRSGATNEKLFF
TGTGCCAGCAGGAGCGGTGCAACTAATGAAAAACTGTTTTTT
>13|TRBV24-1|TRBJ1-2|-|many
CATSESRAYGYTF
TGTGCCACCAGTGAGTCCAGGGCTTATGGCTACACCTTC
>13|TRBV28|TRBJ1-2|-|-
CASTLGTNYGYTF
TGTGCCAGCACCTTAGGGACAAACTATGGCTACACCTTC
>15|TRBV27|TRBJ1-2|-|many
CASSLNYGGPVGYTF
TGTGCCAGCAGTTTAAACTACGGGGGCCCGGTAGGCTACACCTTC
>15|TRBV28|TRBJ2-1|TRBD2|many
CASSRGGSSYNEQFF
TGTGCCAGCAGTCGGGGGGGGAGCTCCTACAATGAGCAGTTCTTC
>17|TRBV27|TRBJ2-5|-|many
CASSLTPGRWGQETQYF
TGTGCCAGCAGTTTAACCCCGGGGCGCTGGGGACAAGAGACCCAGTACTTC
>21|TRBV12-3/TRBV12-4|TRBJ2-6|TRBD1|-
CASSFPGQGAYATSGANVLTF
TGTGCCAGCAGTTTTCCGGGACAGGGGGCCTACGCAACCTCTGGGGCCAACGTCCTGACTTTC
>13|TRBV14|TRBJ2-3|-|many
CASSQVEAVTQYF
TGTGCCAGCAGCCAAGTAGAAGCAGTTACGCAGTATTTT
>12|TRBV12-3/TRBV12-4|TRBJ1-5|-|many
CATATGNQPQHF
TGTGCCACCGCGACGGGTAATCAGCCCCAGCATTTT